What follows are 14 T cell receptor beta chains derived from one specimen sequenced in a study of blood T cells in healthy people across ages. With a J-beta primer mix and a sample-barcoded 5' primer, a second PCR ran about 7 to 12 cycles. TCRdb itself ran the 5' RACE reads through MiXCR, one entry per CDR3 protein. This table holds about 2 million distinct CDR3 sequences, about 50% found once. The sequenced material came from blood. These receptors came from a middle-aged woman in good health.

This clonotype was seen only a few times. V usage is TRBV20-1 and J usage is TRBJ1-2; TRBD1 matches at 11 bases. Germline CDR1 is DFQATT and CDR2 is SNEGSKA (reference sequence). The CDR3 has 12 amino acids. The V gene end was trimmed by 6 bases and the J gene end by 7 bases; junction bases not matched to a gene: 4. The CDR3 nucleotides read TGCAGTGCGCCCGGACAGGGGGCTGGCTACACCTTC. It yields the protein CSAPGQGAGYTF.

This sequence joins TRBV28 and TRBJ1-6, with 10 nucleotides matching TRBD1. CDR1 is MDHEN and CDR2 is SYDVKM in the germline V gene. Trimming removed 5 bases from V and 0 bases from J; junction bases left unmatched: 1. The CDR3 has 16 residues. The CDR3 spells CASSGDRGSYNSPLHF. CDR3 nucleotides: TGTGCCAGCAGTGGGGACAGGGGCTCCTATAATTCACCCCTCCACTTT. Looking up the rest from reference TRBV28 and TRBJ1-6 gives the full variable domain: DVKVTQSSRYLVKRTGEKVFLECVQDMDHENMFWYRQDPGLGLRLIYFSYDVKMKEKGDIPEGYSVSREKKERFSLILESASTNQTSMYLCASSGDRGSYNSPLHFGNGTRLTVT.

This clonotype occurred once. The chain recombines TRBV6-2 or TRBV6-3 with TRBJ2-5; 7 bases align to TRBD2. Unmatched junction bases numbered 14, after V lost 2 bases and J lost 11 bases. The CDR3 is 15 residues long. CDR1 and CDR2 (germline): MNHEY, SVGEGT. The CDR3 loop is CASSYVGGTSNVQYF. CDR3 bases: TGTGCCAGCAGTTACGTCGGGGGGACTTCAAACGTGCAGTACTTC.

In this sample, this clonotype turned up a few times. The chain recombines TRBV29-1 with TRBJ2-7; D is perhaps TRBD1 (5 bases). The J call may be faulty, since TRBJ2-5 better matches the DNA end. Germline assignment: CDR1 SQVTM and CDR2 ANQGSEA. This CDR3 comprises 12 residues. CDR3 DNA: TGCAGCGTTTCGGACACGGCTTGGACCCAGTACTTC. Protein sequence: CSVSDTAWTQYF.

There are a few counts of this clonotype. This chain connects TRBV12-5 to TRBJ2-5, with D unresolved. The V and J ends lost 1 base and 5 bases respectively, with 11 bases between them. CDR3 length: 14 residues. The germline V gene has CDR1 LGHNT and CDR2 FRNRAP. The CDR3, as DNA: TGTGCTAGTGGTTTGGGGACCGACGACGAGACCCAGTACTTC. Residues: CASGLGTDDETQYF. Full variable domain (remainder filled in from reference TRBV12-5 and TRBJ2-5): DARVTQTPRHKVTEMGQEVTMRCQPILGHNTVFWYRQTMMQGLELLAYFRNRAPLDDSGMPKDRFSAEMPDATLATLKIQPSEPRDSAVYFCASGLGTDDETQYFGPGTRLLVL.

The chain is built from TRBV21-1 and TRBJ1-6; TRBD1, the table's D call, lacks a check against the DNA. TRBV21-1 is tagged as a pseudogene. The CDR3 extends over 15 amino acids. CDR3 nucleotides: TGTGCCAGCAAACAACGGGACAGTTATAATTCACCCCTCCACTTT. Its protein product is CASKQRDSYNSPLHF.

This clonotype was counted at least ten times. The J gene is TRBJ1-2, the V gene TRBV12-3 or TRBV12-4; TRBD1 matches at 9 bases. V lost 7 bases and J lost 6; bases outside the gene matches: 9. This CDR3 has 14 residues. Written as DNA, the CDR3 is TGTGCCAGCACCCTAAGACAGGGGGAGGATGGCTACACCTTC. It specifies CASTLRQGEDGYTF.

The chain recombines TRBV4-2 with TRBJ2-3; D is unclear. V shed 1 base and J shed 4 bases, with 9 bases lying between them. The CDR3 is 14 residues long. Germline CDR1 reads LGHNA; CDR2 reads YNFKEQ. The CDR3 DNA reads TGTGCCAGCAGCCAAGGCCTAGGGCCAGATACGCAGTATTTT. Amino acid sequence: CASSQGLGPDTQYF.

This clonotype has only a few counts. The chain uses TRBV6-2 or TRBV6-3 and TRBJ2-4; perhaps TRBD1 as D (5 bases). The DNA end favors TRBJ2-7, so the J call may be wrong. The V gene's germline CDR1 is MNHEY and CDR2 SVGEGT. There are 16 residues in the CDR3. In DNA, the CDR3 is TGTGCCAGCAGTTACTCGAAAAAGGGGCACTCCTACGAGCAGTACTTC. Protein product: CASSYSKKGHSYEQYF.

The rearrangement links TRBV4-1 to TRBJ2-4; 10 positions match TRBD1. Near its end, the DNA agrees better with TRBJ2-7, so the J call may be wrong. Germline V gene lookup returns CDR1 MGHRA and CDR2 YSYEKL. The CDR3 covers 15 residues. The CDR3 here is CASSLQGQGFNEQYF. The CDR3 DNA reads TGCGCCAGCAGCCTGCAGGGACAGGGGTTCAACGAGCAGTACTTC.

The chain has TRBV7-2 and TRBJ2-1; 8 bases match TRBD2. Germline V gene lookup returns CDR1 SGHTA and CDR2 FQGNSA. The CDR3 covers 17 residues. With 5 bases clipped from V and 1 base from J, the junction kept 10 bases outside the gene matches. The CDR3 sequence: CASSPRRGGLSYNEQFF. The CDR3 DNA sequence: TGTGCCAGCAGCCCCCGCCGGGGGGGCCTATCCTACAATGAGCAGTTCTTC.

In this sample, this clonotype turned up once. The J gene is TRBJ2-6, the V gene TRBV20-1, with D perhaps assigned TRBD1 or TRBD2 (5 bases each). V lost 3 bases and J 7 bases, leaving 7 bases between the germline ends. Germline lookup yields CDR1 DFQATT and CDR2 SNEGSKA (reference sequence). The CDR3 has 12 amino acids. CDR3 protein: CSARGEANVLTF. CDR3 bases: TGCAGTGCTAGGGGGGAAGCCAACGTCCTGACTTTC.

A note on this clonotype: An end of the junction does not agree with germline; a read error may underlie this. The J gene is TRBJ1-2, the V gene TRBV6-1, with a weak D call TRBD1 (6 bases). The length of the CDR3 is 13 residues. Germline V lookup: CDR1 MNHNS, CDR2 SASEGT. CDR3 residues: CASSETGFAGCTF. In nucleotides, the CDR3 is TGTGCCAGCAGTGAAACAGGGTTTGCGGGCTGCACCTTC.

The chain combines TRBV6-2 or TRBV6-3 with TRBJ2-5, with D hard to call. The CDR3 has 13 residues. Trimming cost V 3 bases and J 5 bases, with 10 bases left between them. Germline V CDR1 and CDR2: MNHEY, SVGEGT. The CDR3 DNA follows: TGTGCCAGCAGTTATTTGCGAGTGGAGACCCAGTACTTC. This sequence encodes CASSYLRVETQYF.